A selection of T cell receptor beta chains follows, all from one sample in a study of shared clonotypes between healthy human individuals. Some clones are missing from TCRdb's copy, which holds only in-frame ones; the method was immunoSEQ multiplex PCR. The sample lists roughly 480,000 clones; less than 80% were seen once. Material: PBMCs. These TCRs come from a woman aged 40 to 49 in good health. Some clones in this sample may be carry-over from other donors' samples. Each CDR3 is given with its conserved first and last residue. The D gene is left open where the match is weak. Size is stated for part of the rows, as once, few or many counts, or as a class when the clone is expanded.

CASSLPKLNTEAFF | TGTGCCAGCAGCTTACCCAAGCTGAACACTGAAGCTTTCTTT | . | TRBJ1-1 | TRBV7-2 | .
CASSANRESGAFF | TGTGCCAGCAGTGCAAACAGGGAGTCGGGGGCTTTCTTT | . | TRBJ1-1 | TRBV27 | .
CAWTQGPGQPQHF | TGTGCCTGGACCCAGGGTCCGGGGCAGCCCCAGCATTTT | . | TRBJ1-5 | TRBV30 | .
CASSLIGGLHGYTF | TGTGCCAGCAGCTTAATCGGGGGGCTCCATGGCTACACCTTC | . | TRBJ1-2 | TRBV7-2 | .
CASSLVSYSSYEQYF | TGTGCCAGCAGCTTAGTCTCTTACAGCTCCTACGAGCAGTACTTC | . | TRBJ2-7 | TRBV11-2 | .
CATSRPHTGELFF | TGTGCCACCAGCCGCCCCCACACCGGGGAGCTGTTTTTT | . | TRBJ2-2 | TRBV15 | .
CASSLDGGRNTEAFF | TGTGCCAGCAGCTTGGATGGGGGACGGAACACTGAAGCTTTCTTT | . | TRBJ1-1 | TRBV5-4 | .
CASSFARGSGYTF | TGTGCCAGCAGCTTCGCCAGGGGCTCTGGCTACACCTTC | . | TRBJ1-2 | TRBV11-2 | few
CASISSGVETQYF | TGCGCCAGCATATCTTCAGGAGTTGAGACCCAGTACTTC | . | TRBJ2-5 | TRBV10-2 | .
CASSPTALTVNTEAFF | TGTGCCAGCTCACCGACTGCCTTGACCGTGAACACTGAAGCTTTCTTT | . | TRBJ1-1 | TRBV18 | many
CASSLRGATNEKLFF | TGTGCCAGCAGCCTCCGAGGAGCAACTAATGAAAAACTGTTTTTT | . | TRBJ1-4 | TRBV7-2 | .
CASSRPGLNTGELFF | TGCGCCAGCAGCCGCCCGGGACTCAACACCGGGGAGCTGTTTTTT | . | TRBJ2-2 | TRBV4-1 | .
CAILSGQGDEQYF | TGTGCCATTCTTTCGGGACAGGGGGACGAGCAGTACTTC | TRBD1 | TRBJ2-7 | TRBV10-3 | .
CASTPGTINYEQYF | TGCGCCAGCACCCCCGGGACGATAAACTACGAGCAGTACTTC | . | TRBJ2-7 | TRBV5-1 | .
CASSLAGGTNRGGTEAFF | TGTGCCAGCAGCTTGGCCGGGGGAACCAACAGGGGGGGCACTGAAGCTTTCTTT | TRBD1 | TRBJ1-1 | TRBV5-6 | .
CASSLIAGLGGGYTF | TGTGCCAGCAGTTTGATAGCGGGACTAGGGGGAGGCTACACCTTC | . | TRBJ1-2 | TRBV28 | .
CASGGETQYF | TGTGCCAGCGGCGGGGAGACCCAGTACTTC | . | TRBJ2-5 | TRBV19 | .
CAISLAGAPYEQYF | TGTGCCATCAGTTTAGCGGGGGCTCCCTACGAGCAGTACTTC | TRBD2 | TRBJ2-7 | TRBV10-3 | .
CASSSPTKDEQYF | TGTGCCAGCAGCTCCCCAACCAAGGACGAGCAGTACTTC | . | TRBJ2-7 | TRBV7-2 | once
CARGTDSYNEQFF | TGTGCCAGAGGGACTGACAGCTACAATGAGCAGTTCTTC | . | TRBJ2-1 | TRBV2 | .
CASSPDYEQFF | TGTGCCAGCAGCCCGGATTATGAGCAGTTCTTC | . | TRBJ2-1 | TRBV7-4 | .
CASSLSTSGSDEQFF | TGTGCCAGCAGCTTAAGTACTAGCGGGAGCGATGAGCAGTTCTTC | TRBD2 | TRBJ2-1 | TRBV7-3 | .
CASRRGSYEQYF | TGTGCCAGCAGGCGCGGATCCTACGAGCAGTACTTC | . | TRBJ2-7 | TRBV2 | .
CASSESSVSYNEQFF | TGTGCCAGCAGTGAATCTAGCGTCTCCTACAATGAGCAGTTCTTC | . | TRBJ2-1 | TRBV6-4 | .
CASSDSRGGETQYF | TGTGCCAGCAGTGATTCCCGAGGAGGGGAGACCCAGTACTTC | . | TRBJ2-5 | TRBV2 | .
CASSTQLNTLHGYTF | TGTGCCAGCAGCACCCAGTTGAACACCCTACATGGCTACACCTTC | . | TRBJ1-2 | TRBV7-9 | .
CASSRDRGWETQYF | TGTGCCAGCAGTCGTGACAGGGGATGGGAGACCCAGTACTTC | TRBD1 | TRBJ2-5 | TRBV6-1 | .
CASSFLGNSNQPQHF | TGTGCCAGCAGCTTTTTGGGGAATAGCAATCAGCCCCAGCATTTT | . | TRBJ1-5 | TRBV5-5 | .
CASSRDLKETQYF | TGTGCCAGCAGCCGGGACCTAAAAGAGACCCAGTACTTC | . | TRBJ2-5 | TRBV7-7 | once
CASSLNFPAVQYF | TGTGCCAGCAGTTTAAACTTCCCAGCCGTTCAGTACTTC | . | TRBJ2-4 | TRBV28 | few
CASGWGSQPNTEAFF | TGCGCCAGCGGCTGGGGGAGCCAACCGAACACTGAAGCTTTCTTT | . | TRBJ1-1 | TRBV5-1 | .
CASSWTGAIPGYTF | TGTGCCAGCAGTTGGACAGGGGCCATCCCTGGCTACACCTTC | TRBD1 | TRBJ1-2 | TRBV27 | .
CASKGTDYEQYF | TGTGCCAGCAAGGGCACTGACTACGAGCAGTACTTC | . | TRBJ2-7 | TRBV28 | .
CASSPDRGSNYGYTF | TGTGCCAGCAGCCCAGACAGGGGCAGTAACTATGGCTACACCTTC | TRBD1 | TRBJ1-2 | TRBV9 | .
CASSMDVEVNTDTQYF | TGTGCCAGTAGTATGGACGTTGAGGTGAACACAGATACGCAGTATTTT | . | TRBJ2-3 | TRBV19 | .
CASSHPEGGPSYNEQFF | TGTGCCAGTAGCCATCCAGAGGGGGGGCCTTCCTACAATGAGCAGTTCTTC | . | TRBJ2-1 | TRBV19 | once
CASSPETGYGYTF | TGTGCCAGCAGCCCCGAGACAGGCTATGGCTACACCTTC | . | TRBJ1-2 | TRBV5-3 | .
CASSRRGPYEQYF | TGTGCCAGCAGTCGGCGGGGACCCTACGAGCAGTACTTC | . | TRBJ2-7 | TRBV27 | .
CASSLGHGEQYF | TGTGCCAGCAGCTTGGGACACGGAGAGCAGTACTTC | . | TRBJ2-7 | TRBV7-3 | .
CASSIDRERDQPQHF | TGTGCCAGTAGTATTGACAGGGAGAGGGATCAGCCCCAGCATTTT | TRBD1 | TRBJ1-5 | TRBV19 | .
CASSWGGSYEDTQYF | TGTGCCAGCAGCTGGGGCGGGAGTTATGAAGATACGCAGTATTTT | TRBD2 | TRBJ2-3 | TRBV7-8 | .
CASSLNNEQFF | TGCGCCAGCAGCTTAAACAATGAGCAGTTCTTC | . | TRBJ2-1 | TRBV5-1 | .
CASSSQLAGGPGELFF | TGTGCCAGCAGCTCCCAACTAGCGGGAGGACCCGGGGAGCTGTTTTTT | TRBD2 | TRBJ2-2 | TRBV5-6 | .
CASSSGTPGLAADNEQFF | TGTGCCAGCAGCTCGGGGACACCGGGACTAGCAGCAGACAATGAGCAGTTCTTC | TRBD2 | TRBJ2-1 | TRBV9 | .
CASSSRDTLEAFF | TGTGCCAGCAGCTCTCGGGACACGCTCGAAGCTTTCTTT | . | TRBJ1-1 | TRBV7-9 | few
CASSADGNTEAFF | TGCGCCAGCAGCGCCGACGGGAACACTGAAGCTTTCTTT | . | TRBJ1-1 | TRBV5-1 | .
CASSPDRGAKNIQYF | TGTGCCAGCTCACCCGACAGGGGAGCCAAAAACATTCAGTACTTC | TRBD1 | TRBJ2-4 | TRBV18 | once
CASPPVTGELFF | TGTGCCAGCCCCCCCGTAACCGGGGAGCTGTTTTTT | . | TRBJ2-2 | TRBV28 | .
CASSLPAGGVAETQYF | TGTGCCAGCAGCTTACCCGCGGGGGGCGTGGCAGAGACCCAGTACTTC | TRBD2 | TRBJ2-5 | TRBV13 | .
CASSHSTTYNEQFF | TGCGCCAGCAGCCATTCGACTACCTACAATGAGCAGTTCTTC | . | TRBJ2-1 | TRBV5-1 | .
CASSSPGDREANEQFF | TGTGCCAGCAGCTCCCCCGGGGACAGGGAGGCCAATGAGCAGTTCTTC | TRBD1 | TRBJ2-1 | TRBV7-9 | .
CASSLSGTSGSETQYF | TGTGCCAGCAGTTTATCGGGGACTAGCGGGAGTGAGACCCAGTACTTC | TRBD2 | TRBJ2-5 | TRBV27 | .
CASSQDLIAALGEQYF | TGTGCCAGCAGCCAGGACCTAATAGCAGCCTTGGGCGAGCAGTACTTC | . | TRBJ2-7 | TRBV7-2 | .
CASSPMASGSDEQFF | TGTGCCAGCTCACCAATGGCTAGCGGGAGTGATGAGCAGTTCTTC | TRBD2 | TRBJ2-1 | TRBV18 | .
CASSLGRVSETQYF | TGTGCCAGCAGCTTAGGGCGGGTCTCGGAGACCCAGTACTTC | . | TRBJ2-5 | TRBV7-9 | .
CASSSTLREGREQYF | TGTGCCAGCAGTTCTACCTTGCGGGAGGGCCGCGAGCAGTACTTC | TRBD2 | TRBJ2-7 | TRBV28 | .